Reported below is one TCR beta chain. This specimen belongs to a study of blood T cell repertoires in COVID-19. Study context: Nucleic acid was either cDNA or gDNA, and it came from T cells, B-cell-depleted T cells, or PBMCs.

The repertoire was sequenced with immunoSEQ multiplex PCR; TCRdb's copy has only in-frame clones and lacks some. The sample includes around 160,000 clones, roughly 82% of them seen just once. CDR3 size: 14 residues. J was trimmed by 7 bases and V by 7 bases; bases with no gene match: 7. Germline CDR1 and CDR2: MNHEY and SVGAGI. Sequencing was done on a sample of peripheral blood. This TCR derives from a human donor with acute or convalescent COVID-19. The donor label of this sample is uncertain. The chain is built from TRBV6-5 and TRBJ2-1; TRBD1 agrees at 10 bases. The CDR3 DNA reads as TGTGCCAGCATTCGACAGGGGGCCCCTAATGAGCAGTTCTTC. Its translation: CASIRQGAPNEQFF.